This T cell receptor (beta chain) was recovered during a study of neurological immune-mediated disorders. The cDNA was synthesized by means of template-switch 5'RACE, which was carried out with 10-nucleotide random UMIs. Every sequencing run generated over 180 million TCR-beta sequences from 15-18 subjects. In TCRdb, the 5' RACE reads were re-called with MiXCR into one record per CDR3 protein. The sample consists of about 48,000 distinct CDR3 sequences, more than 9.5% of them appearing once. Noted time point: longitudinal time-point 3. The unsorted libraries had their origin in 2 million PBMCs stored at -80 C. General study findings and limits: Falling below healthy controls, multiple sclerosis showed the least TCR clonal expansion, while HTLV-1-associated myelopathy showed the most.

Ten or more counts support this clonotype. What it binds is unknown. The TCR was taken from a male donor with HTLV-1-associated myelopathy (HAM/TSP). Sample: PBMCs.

CDR3 amino acids: CASSQGGTPRYGYTF. CDR3 DNA: TGTGCCAGCAGCCAAGGCGGGACTCCTCGTTATGGCTACACCTTC. The rearrangement uses TRBV3-1 and TRBJ1-2, with D maybe TRBD1 (5 bases). Germline-derived CDR1 and CDR2 are LGHDT and YNNKEL (reference sequence). The V end was cut by 1 base, the J end by 5 bases, with 14 bases between. The CDR3 has 15 amino acids.